The sequence of this T cell receptor (beta chain) was determined in a study of cytomegalovirus exposure and HLA in healthy donors. Notes on the study in general: Cytomegalovirus-associated TCR beta chains were listed, numbering 164. Later findings reportedly placed an Asian-associated ancestry cluster below the roughly 660-donor mean for N-insertions.

Worth noting for this clone: The antigen remains undetermined.

The PCR ran on 60 Vbeta and 13 Jbeta primers. The method was immunoSEQ multiplex PCR; TCRdb's version includes in-frame clones alone and lacks a portion of them. The repertoire holds about 200,000 clones, with under 70% as singletons. The germline CDR1 and CDR2 sequences are SGHTA and FQGNSA. After removal of 1 base from V and 4 bases from J, the junction contained 4 bases not matched to a gene. The CDR3 runs 16 residues. The source is a man between 40 and 49 years old in good health and CMV-seropositive. The chain joins TRBV7-2 to TRBJ2-1, with 10 bases matching TRBD1. Sequenced material: PBMCs. The CDR3 nucleotides are TGTGCCAGCAGCTTAGAGGCGGGACAGGGGTACAATGAGCAGTTCTTC. Its translation is CASSLEAGQGYNEQFF. Variable domain in full (rest from reference TRBV7-2 and TRBJ2-1): GAGVSQSPSNKVTEKGKDVELRCDPISGHTALYWYRQSLGQGLEFLIYFQGNSAPDKSGLPSDRFSAERTGGSVSTLTIQRTQQEDSAVYLCASSLEAGQGYNEQFFGPGTRLTVL.